The entry below gives a single TCR beta chain sequence along with its context. The antigen remains unidentified. The treatment is: roughly 11-day PBMC culture with coronavirus spike peptide pools or control peptides (ViraFEST assay). Unexposed donor CD4+ T cells predated the COVID-19 pandemic, collected 2011-2018. This sample is part of a study of vaccination and CD4 T cells after COVID-19. The CDR3 totals 15 residues. Trimming took off 6 bases at V and 4 bases at J, with 21 bases between the two ends. The germline V gene encodes CDR1 DFQATT and CDR2 SNEGSKA (reference sequence). The Oncomine TCR Beta short-read assay was applied to DNA of cultured CD4+ T cells. MiXCR, run by TCRdb on the PCR reads, gives a single entry per CDR3 protein. The top ten clones hold roughly a quarter of a sample with about 9,500 distinct CDR3 sequences, 48% of them seen once.

J is TRBJ2-5 and V is TRBV20-1; D is perhaps TRBD1 or TRBD2 (6 bases each). The source material was CD4+ T cells from blood, cultured in vitro. The TCR sequence derives from a human donor in good health. The CDR3 region has the DNA TGCAGTGCCGAAGGCACGGGGGCCGGGGGAGAGACCCAGTACTTC. Translated, it gives CSAEGTGAGGETQYF.